What follows are 21 T cell receptor beta chains derived from one specimen sequenced in a study of patients and donors after allogeneic stem cell transplantation. TCRdb reanalysed the RT-PCR reads using MiXCR and keeps one entry per CDR3 protein. The sample contains some 10,000 distinct CDR3 sequences, 20% to 25% of which appear only once. The sequenced material came from blood, either unsorted or a sorted T cell fraction (not recorded which). The origin of the receptors is a human donor who was either an allogeneic HSCT recipient or a stem cell or donor lymphocyte infusion donor (not recorded which). It is not recorded whose cells these are; they may come from a transplant donor.

The chain is built from TRBV4-3 and TRBJ1-2, with a tentative D call TRBD1 (5 bases). This CDR3 has 15 amino acids. CDR1 LGHNA and CDR2 YSLEER come from the germline V gene. The ends were cut back, 0 bases at V and 5 bases at J, with 13 bases in the middle. CDR3 DNA: TGCGCCAGCAGCCAAGAGGCAGGGAGAGGGTATGGCTACACCTTC. Protein: CASSQEAGRGYGYTF.

The chain joins TRBV10-3 to TRBJ2-5; D is possibly TRBD2 (6 bases). Trimming took 10 bases from V and 5 from J, leaving 20 bases between them. The CDR3 covers 14 residues. CDR1 ENHRY and CDR2 SYGVKD come from the germline V gene. The CDR3 protein is CATSTGGVGETQYF. The CDR3 DNA is TGTGCCACCTCCACCGGGGGAGTGGGCGAGACCCAGTACTTC.

The rearrangement links TRBV15 to TRBJ2-6, with a weak D call TRBD1 (5 bases). The CDR3 contains 16 residues. Trimming pared 1 base from V and 0 bases from J, leaving 7 bases between. The germline CDR1 and CDR2 sequences are LNHNV and YYDKDF (reference sequence). The CDR3 region has the DNA TGTGCCACCAGCAGAGGACAGAACTCTGGGGCCAACGTCCTGACTTTC. It codes for CATSRGQNSGANVLTF.

This clonotype was detected ten times or more. The chain is built from TRBV12-3 or TRBV12-4 and TRBJ1-2; perhaps TRBD1 as D (5 bases). Trimming shortened V by 3 bases and J by 8 bases, and 13 bases separated the two germline ends. This CDR3 has 13 amino acids. CDR3 coding DNA: TGTGCCAGCAGTTTTACGGCAGGGCCGGGCTACACCTTC. Translating gives CASSFTAGPGYTF.

Ten or more counts support this clonotype. The chain joins TRBV10-3 to TRBJ1-6; D ambiguous. Germline assignment: CDR1 ENHRY and CDR2 SYGVKD. Trimming removed 4 bases from V and 5 bases from J, with 6 bases in between. The CDR3 consists of 13 residues. The CDR3 DNA reads as TGTGCCATCAGTGTGGCAGATAATTCACCCCTCCACTTT. Amino acid sequence: CAISVADNSPLHF.

Only a few counts were recorded for this clonotype. The chain is built from TRBV5-5 and TRBJ2-3, with TRBD2 matching 9 bases. CDR1 and CDR2 (germline): SGHKS, YYEKEE (reference sequence). The CDR3 extends over 15 amino acids. V was pared by 4 bases and J by 1 base, with 4 bases of the junction left unmatched. The CDR3 DNA is TGTGCCAGCAGCCTGCGCGGGGGGGGCACAGATACGCAGTATTTT. It encodes CASSLRGGGTDTQYF.

This chain links TRBV5-1 with TRBJ2-7; 7 nucleotides match TRBD1. V shed 2 bases and J 1 base; nucleotides not matched to a gene: 9. The CDR3 spans 16 residues. Germline-derived CDR1 and CDR2 are SGHRS and YFSETQ. CDR3 sequence reads: CASSLSSTGKSYEQYF. The CDR3 DNA follows: TGCGCCAGCAGCTTATCTTCGACAGGGAAGTCCTACGAGCAGTACTTC.

This clonotype was seen ten or more times. The chain recombines TRBV3-1 with TRBJ1-2; D is uncertain. This CDR3 contains 14 residues. V was pared by 0 bases and J by 4 bases, with 9 bases between. CDR1 and CDR2 from the germline V gene are LGHDT and YNNKEL (reference sequence). The CDR3 coding sequence is TGTGCCAGCAGCCAAGAAGCAGGTAGCTATGGCTACACCTTC. The encoded protein is CASSQEAGSYGYTF.

A word on this clonotype: The conserved phenylalanine or tryptophan is not found at the CDR3 terminus, so this likely reflects a read error. The rearrangement uses TRBV7-8 and TRBJ1-4; the D gene is possibly TRBD1 (6 bases). V lost 5 bases, J lost 3 bases, and 13 bases lay in between. This CDR3 is built from 15 residues. Germline V gene data show CDR1 as SGHVS and CDR2 as FQNEAQ. CDR3 sequence (DNA): TGTGCCAGCAGCATCGGGGGGGCCGCTAATGAAAAACTGTTTTTG. Protein sequence: CASSIGGAANEKLFL.

This clonotype occurred a few times. The rearrangement links TRBV7-9 to TRBJ2-2; TRBD2 agrees at 8 bases. Germline trimming cut 4 bases from V and 5 bases from J; bases unmatched to any gene: 12. From germline, CDR1 is SEHNR and CDR2 FQNEAQ (reference sequence). This CDR3 has 17 residues. The CDR3 DNA sequence: TGTGCCAGCAGCTCAGATCGGGGGGGCCTATGGACCGGGGAGCTGTTTTTT. This gives the protein CASSSDRGGLWTGELFF.

Only a few counts were recorded for this clonotype. The chain couples TRBV5-1 to TRBJ1-1, with no clear D. Germline V gene lookup returns CDR1 SGHRS and CDR2 YFSETQ. The CDR3 length is 14 residues. V was pared by 4 bases and J by 0 bases, with 10 bases between. Written as DNA, the CDR3 is TGCGCCAGCAGCGTCAGGTTAATGAACACTGAAGCTTTCTTT. As protein: CASSVRLMNTEAFF.

Many counts were recorded for this clonotype. The J gene is TRBJ1-2, the V gene TRBV11-2; TRBD1 agrees at 7 bases. Unmatched junction bases numbered 10, after V lost 4 bases and J lost 2 bases. The CDR3 consists of 16 residues. Germline lookup yields CDR1 SGHAT and CDR2 FQNNGV. CDR3 sequence: CASSSRGPGQNYGYTF. Here the CDR3 DNA reads TGTGCCAGCAGCTCCCGAGGCCCGGGACAGAACTATGGCTACACCTTC.

This chain joins TRBV5-6 and TRBJ2-3; 11 bases fit TRBD2. V was clipped by 4 bases and J by 2 bases; unmatched bases: 6. The germline V gene encodes CDR1 SGHDT and CDR2 YYEEEE. The CDR3 extends over 16 amino acids. The CDR3 reads CASSLTSGANTDTQYF. CDR3 DNA: TGTGCCAGCAGCCTGACTAGCGGGGCGAACACAGATACGCAGTATTTT.

A note on this clonotype: A much larger clone lies one base from this, so it may be a read error. The CDR3 sequence: CASSRTEGNTEAFF. CDR3 DNA sequence: TGTGCCAGCAGCCGGACAGAGGGGAACACTGAAGCTTTCTTT. The rearrangement joins TRBV7-3 to TRBJ1-1; a possible D gene is TRBD1 (6 bases). Germline-derived CDR1 and CDR2 are SGHTA and FQGTGA. This CDR3 contains 14 residues. Trimming shortened V by 5 bases and J by 1 base, and 11 bases separated the two germline ends.

This rearrangement joins TRBV25-1 to TRBJ1-1, with 8 bases lining up with TRBD1. V trimming: 6 bases; J trimming: 3 bases; junction bases outside the gene matches: 6. Looked up from germline, CDR1 is MGHDK and CDR2 is SYGVNS. The CDR3 extends over 14 amino acids. CDR3 bases: TGTGCCAGCAGGGAGACAGGGGCGGACACTGAAGCTTTCTTT. Residues: CASRETGADTEAFF.

The chain is built from TRBV4-2 and TRBJ2-7; TRBD2 matches at 7 bases. Germline loops: CDR1 LGHNA, CDR2 YNFKEQ. The CDR3 is 16 residues long. The V segment lost 0 bases and the J segment 1 base; nucleotides outside the gene matches: 6. DNA of the CDR3: TGTGCCAGCAGCCAAGATTTAGGACTAGAGTCCTACGAGCAGTACTTC. This encodes CASSQDLGLESYEQYF.

A few counts support this clonotype. The chain uses TRBV4-2 and TRBJ2-1, with 8 bases fitting TRBD1. This CDR3 has 16 amino acids. CDR1 and CDR2 from the germline V gene are LGHNA and YNFKEQ. The junction had 6 bases not matched to a gene; V was cut back by 1 base and J by 4 bases. The CDR3 DNA is TGTGCCAGCAGCCAAGGGACAGGGAACCATTACAATGAGCAGTTCTTC. It specifies CASSQGTGNHYNEQFF.

The chain carries TRBV18 and TRBJ2-5, with 11 bases lining up with TRBD2. This CDR3 region has 14 residues. Germline trimming cut 5 bases from V and 3 bases from J; bases unmatched to any gene: 2. Germline V lookup: CDR1 KGHSH, CDR2 LQKENI. In DNA, the CDR3 is TGTGCCAGCTCAAAGACTAGCGGGGAAGAGACCCAGTACTTC. Translation gives CASSKTSGEETQYF.

This clonotype was seen at least ten times. V and J are TRBV29-1 and TRBJ1-3, with D hard to call. From germline, CDR1 is SQVTM and CDR2 ANQGSEA. Trimming left V 3 bases short and J 0 bases short, with 6 bases between. CDR3 length equals 13 residues. CDR3 sequence (DNA): TGCAGCGTTGAGATGAACTCTGGAAACACCATATATTTT. Encoded protein: CSVEMNSGNTIYF.

This chain uses TRBV18 with TRBJ1-2, with 12 bases aligning to TRBD1. Germline CDR1 reads KGHSH; CDR2 reads LQKENI. The V and J ends lost 3 bases and 8 bases, in that order; junction bases with no gene match: 1. This CDR3 has 13 amino acids. This chain's CDR3 is CASSPGTGGGYTF. The CDR3 DNA follows: TGTGCCAGCTCACCGGGGACAGGGGGCGGCTACACCTTC.

This chain's CDR3 is CASSPRVTGEETQYF. In DNA, the CDR3 is TGTGCCAGCTCCCCCCGAGTCACAGGGGAAGAGACCCAGTACTTC. This sequence joins TRBV18 and TRBJ2-5; TRBD1 agrees at 7 bases. The CDR3 runs to 15 residues. Germline values: CDR1 KGHSH, CDR2 LQKENI. Germline trimming cut 6 bases from V and 3 bases from J; bases unmatched to any gene: 10.